The 14 T cell receptor beta chains below were found in one sample sequenced in a study of control samples from healthy donors and cancer patients. Here immunoSEQ multiplex PCR was the method, and the copy in TCRdb shows in-frame clones only, minus some. The sample has fewer than 150,000 clones, more than 85% seen once. The sequencing sample was made of blood. These receptors came from a woman between 18 and 30 years old in good health.

This clone is a singleton in its sample. The chain links TRBV24-1 to TRBJ2-1, with 9 positions matching TRBD2. Germline assignment: CDR1 KGHDR and CDR2 SFDVKD. V dropped 2 bases and J dropped 13; count of bases not matched to a gene: 11. The CDR3 covers 15 residues. The CDR3: CATSDSTGAGGPQFF. The CDR3 DNA follows: TGTGCCACCAGTGATTCCACCGGGGCGGGAGGGCCTCAGTTCTTC.

The rearrangement links TRBV9 to TRBJ1-2; maybe TRBD1 (6 bases). Trimming removed 0 bases from V and 4 bases from J, with 10 bases in between. CDR3 length equals 14 residues. Germline assignment: CDR1 SGDLS and CDR2 YYNGEE. The CDR3 spells CASSVGGGGYGYTF. In nucleotides, the CDR3 is TGTGCCAGCAGCGTAGGGGGAGGGGGCTATGGCTACACCTTC.

The V call is TRBV30, the J call TRBJ1-6; maybe TRBD1 (6 bases). Germline CDR1 and CDR2: GTSNPN and SVGIG (reference sequence). This CDR3 comprises 14 residues. Between the trimmed V and J ends, which lost 4 bases and 7 bases, there was a span of 14 bases. CDR3 sequence reads: CAWMGGAWNSPLHF. The CDR3 DNA follows: TGTGCCTGGATGGGGGGGGCTTGGAATTCACCCCTCCACTTT.

The V and J genes are TRBV28 and TRBJ2-1, with TRBD1 identical over 9 bases. Germline V gene sequence: CDR1 MDHEN, CDR2 SYDVKM. There are 16 residues in the CDR3. With V trimmed by 3 bases and J by 3 bases, 6 bases remained unmatched. CDR3 protein: CASSFRGQGNYNEQFF. Written as DNA, the CDR3 is TGTGCCAGCAGTTTCCGCGGACAGGGGAACTACAATGAGCAGTTCTTC.

The rearrangement joins TRBV6-6 to TRBJ2-2; tentatively, D is TRBD2 (5 bases). The CDR3 extends over 13 amino acids. Trimming removed 8 bases from V and 7 bases from J, with 14 bases in between. Germline V CDR1 and CDR2: MNHNY, SVGAGI (reference sequence). CDR3 in DNA: TGTGCCAGCCTAAACTTTGCGGGCGGGGAGCTGTTTTTT. It is translated as CASLNFAGGELFF.

The rearrangement links TRBV5-4 to TRBJ2-2; D possibly matches TRBD1 or TRBD2 (6 bases each). This CDR3 has 15 residues. Trimming left V 4 bases short and J 4 bases short, with 14 bases between. CDR1 SGHNT and CDR2 YYREEE come from the germline V gene (reference sequence). The CDR3 spells CASSNGGQVTGELFF. The CDR3, as DNA: TGTGCCAGCAGCAATGGGGGGCAGGTCACCGGGGAGCTGTTTTTT.

The chain recombines TRBV28 with TRBJ1-1; no definite D call. The CDR3 covers 16 residues. Germline loops: CDR1 MDHEN, CDR2 SYDVKM. The germline V and J ends were trimmed by 3 bases and 3 bases, with 17 bases remaining between them. In DNA, the CDR3 is TGTGCCAGCAGTTTCCGATTGTCCGACCAGGACACTGAAGCTTTCTTT. Protein product: CASSFRLSDQDTEAFF.

Points on this clone: At one boundary the junction diverges from the germline segment, which might be a read error. The chain links TRBV7-9 to TRBJ2-7, with D possibly matching TRBD2 (5 bases). This CDR3 contains 14 residues. Germline V lookup: CDR1 SEHNR, CDR2 FQNEAQ (reference sequence). CDR3 in DNA: TGCGCCTTCCGCTTTCGGGGTGATATTTACGAGCAGTACTTC. Protein: CAFRFRGDIYEQYF.

The CDR3 here is CASSLVTSRGTQYF. The DNA for the CDR3 is TGTGCCAGCAGCTTAGTGACCTCACGGGGGACCCAGTACTTC. The chain joins TRBV7-6 to TRBJ2-5; D is possibly TRBD2 (5 bases). V lost 1 base, J lost 7 bases, and 13 bases lay in between. Germline loops: CDR1 SGHVS, CDR2 FNYEAQ. The CDR3 runs 14 residues.

In its sample, this clone was seen a few times. The rearrangement joins TRBV24-1 to TRBJ2-1, with TRBD1 matching 9 bases. CDR3 length: 15 amino acids. In germline, CDR1 is KGHDR, CDR2 SFDVKD. V shed 4 bases, J shed 3 bases, and the junction held 3 bases outside the gene matches. CDR3 residues: CATSEGTGSYNEQFF. The CDR3 region has the DNA TGTGCCACCAGTGAAGGGACAGGGAGCTACAATGAGCAGTTCTTC.

This chain links TRBV9 with TRBJ1-3; D unresolved. With 2 bases removed from V and 3 bases from J, the gap between germline ends came to 6 bases. This CDR3 has 13 amino acids. Germline loops: CDR1 SGDLS, CDR2 YYNGEE. The DNA for the CDR3 is TGTGCCAGCAGCGTTCCTAATGGAAACACCATATATTTT. This gives the protein CASSVPNGNTIYF. Full variable domain (outside the CDR3, taken from reference TRBV9 and TRBJ1-3): DSGVTQTPKHLITATGQRVTLRCSPRSGDLSVYWYQQSLDQGLQFLIQYYNGEERAKGNILERFSAQQFPDLHSELNLSSLELGDSALYFCASSVPNGNTIYFGEGSWLTVV.

This chain's CDR3 is CASSLLSVGEGLLNTQYF. DNA of the CDR3: TGTGCCAGCAGTTTACTCTCAGTCGGGGAGGGCCTGTTGAATACGCAGTATTTT. V and J are TRBV27 and TRBJ2-3; 7 positions match TRBD2. V lost 2 bases to trimming and J lost 7 bases; unmatched junction nucleotides: 18. The CDR3 totals 18 residues. CDR1 is MNHEY, CDR2 SMNVEV, per germline (reference sequence).

V is TRBV7-2 and J is TRBJ2-2, with D possibly being TRBD1 (7 bases). The CDR3 contains 16 residues. Looked up from germline, CDR1 is SGHTA and CDR2 is FQGNSA. V was shortened by 5 bases and J by 4 bases, with 17 bases between the two germline ends. CDR3 sequence: CASSLPTGTVTGELFF. The CDR3 coding sequence is TGTGCCAGCAGCCTACCGACAGGGACTGTCACCGGGGAGCTGTTTTTT.

The V gene is TRBV24-1, the J gene TRBJ2-7; 11 bases line up with TRBD1. V was clipped by 4 bases and J by 2 bases; unmatched bases: 6. Germline assignment: CDR1 KGHDR and CDR2 SFDVKD. The CDR3 spans 16 residues. The CDR3 DNA reads as TGTGCCACCAGTGACACCCGGGACAGGGGGGCCTACGAGCAGTACTTC. Its protein product is CATSDTRDRGAYEQYF.